The subject of this entry is one TCR beta chain. Which antigen it targets is not known. Base qualities are not at hand, and no much larger clone is one base apart. These data are taken from a study of T cell responses to AZD1222 COVID-19 vaccine (dated by TCRdb to about 2021). Context from the whole study: A total of 233 trial participants underwent TCR sequencing, of whom 207 had received two doses of AZD1222 and some 26 had received two doses of the MenACWY control vaccine. Enrollment into the trials was organized by age into subgroups of 18-55, 56-69 and 70-plus years, and those subgroups contained approximately 160, 26 and 62 TCR-sequenced participants, respectively.

The CDR3 regions of human TCRbeta chains were analyzed by immunosequencing. Processing in the source paper ran as follows. TCRs in the repertoires were matched against a reference library of SARS-CoV-2-specific TCRs that had been generated with the MIRA antigen-specificity platform. Breadth was defined as the fraction of unique TCRs that were SARS-CoV-2-associated, and depth was defined as the fraction of total T cells that were SARS-CoV-2-associated. Each spike-specific TCR was assigned to its reactive spike region and to a CD4 or CD8 class using the MIRA data. Log10-transformed breadth and depth values were compared by one-way ANOVA with Sidak's multiple comparisons tests. Drawn from immuneACCESS, this table holds only the in-frame rearrangements with V and J called that TCRdb kept. Clones are partly lost; checked studies trace under half to an unresolved V gene and leave the rest unexplained. V and J calls and clone size are copied from that table; D and trimming were computed from the DNA. Present in this sample are approximately 140,000 clones, 92% of which were seen just once. The top ten hold 2.5% to 3.5% of the sample.

CDR1 and CDR2 are drawn from the germline V gene (reference sequence): LNHDA, SQIVND. From the cysteine up to the phenylalanine, the CDR3 has a length of 15 residues. The only DNA kept is the CDR3, 45 bases in frame from the first base. V gives up 3 bases and J gives up 3 bases, and the segment between their germline ends measures 11 bases. The time point tag for this specimen amounts to: about 28 days (+/-7) after the second vaccine dose. AZD1222 recipients whose second dose came at about 4 weeks and those whose second dose came at about 12 weeks were combined into one group, since spike-specific TCR depth and breadth did not differ between the two schedules. Samples from vaccinated people were obtained from the UK trials COV001 and COV002, which included a single-blind randomized controlled phase 2/3 trial of AZD1222 (ChAdOx1 nCoV-19) in healthy adults. Trial participant PBMC samples were collected at day 0 and day 28 after the second dose for TCRbeta chain sequencing.

Findings and caveats that apply to the study as a whole: Because no samples from the day 14 peak response were available, repertoires could be characterized only after the peak T cell response. Epitopes outside the regions mutated in the B.1.351 and B.1.1.7 variants were reportedly recognized by nearly half of the unique spike-specific TCRs. Conclusions about previously exposed vaccinees were limited because only six AZD1222 recipients were SARS-CoV-2 seropositive at baseline. Participants were mostly white British and included more females than males, and it was suggested by the authors that clonal diversity may have been underestimated. After two AZD1222 doses, spike-specific TCR breadth and depth were significantly higher than at day 0 and than in MenACWY recipients. The 56-69-year group was small, and its depth increase did not reach significance, likely because of low power. CD4 TCRs associated with the vaccine covered the entire spike protein, and the dominant responses were in regions 160-218 and 743-854.

The sequence derives from an adult who received the AZD1222 COVID-19 vaccine. The chain joins TRBV19 to TRBJ1-4, with no confidently assigned D gene. Specimen: peripheral blood, collected 28 days after the second AZD1222 dose. The DNA is as follows: TGTGCCAGTAGTATCACCGCACTGGCTAATGAAAAACTGTTTTTT. The translation is CASSITALANEKLFF.